The rows below give T cell receptor beta chains drawn from one sample of a study of T cell responses to AZD1222 COVID-19 vaccine. Only in-frame clones appear in the TCRdb table, and some are missing; sequencing was by immunoSEQ multiplex PCR. The data hold approximately 100,000 clones, with more than 85% observed a single time. The sequenced sample was peripheral blood, obtained on day 0 of AZD1222 vaccination. Receptors were obtained from an adult in good health. Both conserved end residues are trimmed from each CDR3. Fields, in order: J gene, V gene, CDR3 protein.

TRBJ1-2 TRBV3-1/TRBV3-2 ASRSTGHGYT
TRBJ1-6 TRBV11-2 ASSLSHEPLH
TRBJ2-1 TRBV4-3 ASSQSTTTGLRNEQF
TRBJ1-3 TRBV30 AWSVNTGAGGNTIY
TRBJ2-7 TRBV15 ATSKARSYEQY
TRBJ2-7 TRBV6-6 ASSYQGQGSYEQY
TRBJ2-7 TRBV6-5 ASSSTGAYEQY
TRBJ2-1 TRBV4-3 ASSQDQGAKNNEQF
TRBJ1-4 TRBV7-2 ASSPGTGGGEKLF
TRBJ1-5 TRBV18 ASSPLQGDQPQH
TRBJ2-3 TRBV20-1 SANRGDTQY
TRBJ2-5 TRBV7-2 ASSPGRRDRQETQY
TRBJ2-3 TRBV5-1 ASSTRLAGGTSTDTQY
TRBJ1-2 TRBV4-2 ASSQRIDYGYT
TRBJ2-5 TRBV25-1 ASSQRYSETQY
TRBJ1-1 TRBV29-1 SVDRVEAF
TRBJ2-2 TRBV19 ASLQTRGPDGELF
TRBJ1-2 TRBV9 ASSPRTGLANYGYT
TRBJ2-1 TRBV12-3/TRBV12-4 ASSHPYNEQF
TRBJ2-1 TRBV7-3 ASSTPGLDNEQF
TRBJ1-2 TRBV4-3 ASSQVGSYGYT
TRBJ2-3 TRBV6-5 ASSYGTIDTQY
TRBJ1-2 TRBV19 ASSTGQNYGYT
TRBJ1-6 TRBV7-2 ASSLEGDGPNNSPLH
TRBJ1-1 TRBV11-3 ASSPGTGTEAF
TRBJ1-2 TRBV19 ASNSVFGYT
TRBJ2-2 TRBV5-1 ASSEGTANTGELF
TRBJ1-2 TRBV12-3/TRBV12-4 ASSLEGTYGYT